This paragraph reports one TCR beta chain. Its specificity is unknown. The CDR3 is 13 residues long. Trimming shortened V by 1 base and J by 7 bases, and 11 bases separated the two germline ends. The germline V gene encodes CDR1 SGHAT and CDR2 FQNNGV. Using immunoSEQ multiplex PCR, the repertoire was profiled, and TCRdb retains in-frame clones only, with some absent. This table holds nearly 1,000,000 clones, approximately 80% found once. This specimen belongs to a study of shared clonotypes between healthy human individuals. About the study: Samples came from a couple of female and a few male donors aged 18 to 49.

Overall study findings and caveats: It was the non-shared clonotypes that had lower generation probabilities than clonotypes shared by all four donors.

Memory CD4+ cells were the fraction left after CD45RA+ naive selection. Material: memory CD4+ T cells sorted from blood. Indicated subset: CD45RA-negative fraction. The clonotype comes from a man younger than 30 in good health. The rearrangement links TRBV11-2 to TRBJ2-7; TRBD1 or TRBD2 may be the D gene (5 bases each). CDR3 bases: TGTGCCAGCAGCTTAGCCGGGAAGGGGGAGCAGTACTTC. It is translated as CASSLAGKGEQYF. The complete variable domain, with remaining parts taken from reference TRBV11-2 and TRBJ2-7, reads EAGVAQSPRYKIIEKRQSVAFWCNPISGHATLYWYQQILGQGPKLLIQFQNNGVVDDSQLPKDRFSAERLKGVDSTLKIQPAKLEDSAVYLCASSLAGKGEQYFGPGTRLTVT.